A selection of T cell receptor beta chains follows, all from one sample in a study of T cell responses to AZD1222 COVID-19 vaccine. Libraries were prepared by immunoSEQ multiplex PCR; TCRdb keeps only in-frame clonotypes and omits some of them. The sample records 130,000 or so clones, roughly 86% being singletons. This sample comprised peripheral blood, obtained on day 0 of AZD1222 vaccination. All receptors come from an adult in good health. Both conserved end residues are part of each CDR3. Each record gives: clone size, V gene, D gene, J gene, CDR3 DNA, CDR3 protein. A D gene is named only where the DNA matches it firmly. A row's size may be missing; if present it is once, few, many or a size class.

clone size: NA; V gene: TRBV4-1; D gene: NA; J gene: TRBJ1-3; CDR3 DNA: TGCGCCAGCAGCCAATGGTGGGTCCCTGGAAACACCATATATTTT; CDR3 protein: CASSQWWVPGNTIYF
clone size: once; V gene: TRBV15; D gene: TRBD1; J gene: TRBJ1-2; CDR3 DNA: TGTGCCACCAGCAGCCCGGATATTGGGGACAGGGGCGGCTACACCTTC; CDR3 protein: CATSSPDIGDRGGYTF
clone size: NA; V gene: TRBV21-1; D gene: NA; J gene: TRBJ2-7; CDR3 DNA: TGTGCCAGCAGCCCCCCGGGACAGTCTTCCTACGAGCAGTACTTC; CDR3 protein: CASSPPGQSSYEQYF
clone size: NA; V gene: TRBV7-2; D gene: NA; J gene: TRBJ2-1; CDR3 DNA: TGTGCCAGCAGCTTATCTGCCGGGCACAATGAGCAGTTCTTC; CDR3 protein: CASSLSAGHNEQFF
clone size: NA; V gene: TRBV13; D gene: TRBD1; J gene: TRBJ1-1; CDR3 DNA: TGTGCCAGCAGCATCTGGGACAGACAGAACACTGAAGCTTTCTTT; CDR3 protein: CASSIWDRQNTEAFF
clone size: NA; V gene: TRBV19; D gene: NA; J gene: TRBJ2-7; CDR3 DNA: TGTGCCAGTAGTATTATTTGGGGCCGTTACGAGCAGTACTTC; CDR3 protein: CASSIIWGRYEQYF
clone size: NA; V gene: TRBV27; D gene: TRBD1; J gene: TRBJ1-2; CDR3 DNA: TGTGCCAGCAGCCAGGGGGGCTATGGCTACACCTTC; CDR3 protein: CASSQGGYGYTF
clone size: NA; V gene: TRBV9; D gene: TRBD1; J gene: TRBJ1-1; CDR3 DNA: TGTGCCAGCAGCGAGGGACAGGCAGCCTACACTGAAGCTTTCTTT; CDR3 protein: CASSEGQAAYTEAFF
clone size: NA; V gene: TRBV6-2/TRBV6-3; D gene: TRBD2; J gene: TRBJ2-7; CDR3 DNA: TGTGCCAGCAGTTACAACCCAGCGGGGGTGCTCTCCGAGCAGTACTTC; CDR3 protein: CASSYNPAGVLSEQYF
clone size: NA; V gene: TRBV19; D gene: NA; J gene: TRBJ1-6; CDR3 DNA: TGTGCCAGTAGTATGTCGAACAGAGGATCACCCCTCCACTTT; CDR3 protein: CASSMSNRGSPLHF
clone size: NA; V gene: TRBV5-1; D gene: NA; J gene: TRBJ1-4; CDR3 DNA: TGCGCCAGCAGCTTGGCGTCTGTTAGGGGATCTGAAAAACTGTTTTTT; CDR3 protein: CASSLASVRGSEKLFF
clone size: few; V gene: TRBV4-1; D gene: NA; J gene: TRBJ2-1; CDR3 DNA: TGCGCCAGCAGCCAAGACGGGGCGGGCCCCTACAATGAGCAGTTCTTC; CDR3 protein: CASSQDGAGPYNEQFF
clone size: NA; V gene: TRBV7-3; D gene: NA; J gene: TRBJ2-1; CDR3 DNA: TGTGCCAGCAGCTTAACCCCTAGTGGTTTGGGGGTTGAGCAGTTCTTC; CDR3 protein: CASSLTPSGLGVEQFF
clone size: NA; V gene: TRBV27; D gene: TRBD1; J gene: TRBJ2-4; CDR3 DNA: TGTGCCAGCAGACCGGGCGAGGGTCGGCAGGGGGCGGACATTCAGTACTTC; CDR3 protein: CASRPGEGRQGADIQYF
clone size: NA; V gene: TRBV4-2; D gene: NA; J gene: TRBJ2-4; CDR3 DNA: TGTGCCAGCAGCCAAGGGAGCAGGTCCGATAACATTCAGTACTTC; CDR3 protein: CASSQGSRSDNIQYF
clone size: NA; V gene: TRBV4-2; D gene: NA; J gene: TRBJ2-1; CDR3 DNA: TGTGCCAGCAGCCCAGACGATGAGCAGTTCTTC; CDR3 protein: CASSPDDEQFF
clone size: NA; V gene: TRBV19; D gene: TRBD1; J gene: TRBJ2-7; CDR3 DNA: TGTGCCAGTAGTACCAGACAGGGCCACGAGCAGTACTTC; CDR3 protein: CASSTRQGHEQYF
clone size: NA; V gene: TRBV6-1; D gene: TRBD1; J gene: TRBJ1-1; CDR3 DNA: TGTGCCAGCAGTCCAAACGAAAGGACAGGGGGTGAAGCTTTCTTT; CDR3 protein: CASSPNERTGGEAFF
clone size: NA; V gene: TRBV12-3/TRBV12-4; D gene: NA; J gene: TRBJ1-2; CDR3 DNA: TGTGCCAGCAGTTTGTCGGGACGAGGGGGCTACACCTTC; CDR3 protein: CASSLSGRGGYTF
clone size: NA; V gene: TRBV5-1; D gene: TRBD2; J gene: TRBJ2-1; CDR3 DNA: TGCGCCAGCAGCGCGGGGACTAGCACCAATGAGCAGTTCTTC; CDR3 protein: CASSAGTSTNEQFF
clone size: NA; V gene: TRBV18; D gene: NA; J gene: TRBJ2-3; CDR3 DNA: TGTGCCAGCTCACCATGGGGCCGTACGCAGTATTTT; CDR3 protein: CASSPWGRTQYF
clone size: NA; V gene: TRBV18; D gene: TRBD2; J gene: TRBJ2-7; CDR3 DNA: TGTGCCAGCTCACCACCGCTAGCGGGGTCCTACGAGCAGTACTTC; CDR3 protein: CASSPPLAGSYEQYF
clone size: few; V gene: TRBV7-9; D gene: NA; J gene: TRBJ2-5; CDR3 DNA: TGTGCCAGCAGCTTCGGGACACACCAAGAGACCCAGTACTTC; CDR3 protein: CASSFGTHQETQYF
clone size: NA; V gene: TRBV29-1; D gene: NA; J gene: TRBJ1-1; CDR3 DNA: TGCAGCGTAGTAGCGGGACCGTGGAACACTGAAGCTTTCTTT; CDR3 protein: CSVVAGPWNTEAFF
clone size: NA; V gene: TRBV3-1/TRBV3-2; D gene: NA; J gene: TRBJ1-2; CDR3 DNA: TGTGCCAGCAGCCAAGACCCCGGCGGGTATGGCTACACCTTC; CDR3 protein: CASSQDPGGYGYTF
clone size: NA; V gene: TRBV29-1; D gene: NA; J gene: TRBJ1-1; CDR3 DNA: TGCAGCGTTGGCAGCTTAGAGGCTGAAGCTTTCTTT; CDR3 protein: CSVGSLEAEAFF
clone size: once; V gene: TRBV5-6; D gene: NA; J gene: TRBJ2-3; CDR3 DNA: TGTGCCAGCAGCTTGAGACACATAATGCTGACAGATACGCAGTATTTT; CDR3 protein: CASSLRHIMLTDTQYF